The entry below gives a single TCR beta chain sequence along with its context. This study enrolled people aged 18 to 89 from around 26 US geographic areas. V shed 0 bases and J 8 bases; nucleotides not matched to a gene: 7. The germline CDR1 and CDR2 sequences are LNHNV and YYDKDF (reference sequence). The length of the CDR3 is 15 residues. These data come from a study of blood T cell repertoires in COVID-19. Study details: The study drew acute and convalescent COVID-19 samples from the United States, Italy and Spain. From T cells, B-cell-depleted T cells, or PBMCs came the material, which was cDNA or gDNA.

Libraries were prepared by immunoSEQ multiplex PCR; TCRdb keeps only in-frame clonotypes and omits some of them. Counted here are more than 150,000 clones, approximately 78% occurring once; the ten biggest clones make up around a sixth. J is TRBJ2-1 and V is TRBV15; TRBD2 agrees at 7 bases. The receptor comes from a woman in her forties or fifties who had recovered from COVID-19. The material sequenced was PBMCs or T cells enriched from blood (not recorded which). This chain's CDR3 is CATSRDSSGTDEQFF. The CDR3 DNA reads as TGTGCCACCAGCAGAGATAGCAGCGGGACGGATGAGCAGTTCTTC.